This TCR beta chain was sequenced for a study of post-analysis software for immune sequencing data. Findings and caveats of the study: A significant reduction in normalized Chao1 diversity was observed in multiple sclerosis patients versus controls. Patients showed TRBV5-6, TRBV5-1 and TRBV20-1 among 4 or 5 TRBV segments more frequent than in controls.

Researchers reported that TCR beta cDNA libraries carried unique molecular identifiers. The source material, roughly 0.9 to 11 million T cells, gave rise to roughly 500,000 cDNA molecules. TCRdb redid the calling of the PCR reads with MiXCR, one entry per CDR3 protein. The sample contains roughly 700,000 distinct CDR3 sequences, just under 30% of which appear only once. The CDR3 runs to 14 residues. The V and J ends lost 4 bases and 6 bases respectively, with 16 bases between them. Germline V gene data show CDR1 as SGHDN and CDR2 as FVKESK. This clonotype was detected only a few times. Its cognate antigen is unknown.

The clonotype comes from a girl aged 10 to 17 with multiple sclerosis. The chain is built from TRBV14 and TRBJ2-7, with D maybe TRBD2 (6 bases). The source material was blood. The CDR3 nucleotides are TGTGCCAGCAGCCTCCTATCAATCGGGGGCGAGCAGTACTTC. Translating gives CASSLLSIGGEQYF.